This entry lists 10 T cell receptor beta chains sequenced from one sample in a study of CD4+ T cells in melanoma. This table comes from immunoSEQ multiplex PCR, and its TCRdb copy is limited to in-frame clones, with some not included. The sample comprises about 140,000 clones, around 90% of which are singletons, and roughly 1.4% rests with the top ten. The origin of the receptors is a human donor with melanoma.

The chain couples TRBV5-6 to TRBJ2-7; D is perhaps TRBD1 (5 bases). Germline V gene data show CDR1 as SGHDT and CDR2 as YYEEEE. CDR3 length: 15 amino acids. Between the trimmed V and J ends, which lost 1 base and 0 bases, there was a span of 11 bases. CDR3 DNA: TGTGCCAGCAGCTTGTTGCCAGGGATCTCCTACGAGCAGTACTTC. Its protein is CASSLLPGISYEQYF. The whole variable domain, remainder taken from reference TRBV5-6 and TRBJ2-7, is DAGVTQSPTHLIKTRGQQVTLRCSPKSGHDTVSWYQQALGQGPQFIFQYYEEEERQRGNFPDRFSGHQFPNYSSELNVNALLLGDSALYLCASSLLPGISYEQYFGPGTRLTVT.

V gene TRBV5-1 combines with J gene TRBJ2-4, with a weak D call TRBD1 (5 bases). The CDR3 sequence is 15 residues long. Looked up from germline, CDR1 is SGHRS and CDR2 is YFSETQ. Trimming removed 3 bases at V and 6 bases at J, with 16 bases between. Here the CDR3 reads CASSSKGAGSNIQYF. The CDR3 DNA sequence: TGCGCCAGCAGCTCGAAAGGGGCCGGTTCAAACATTCAGTACTTC.

Written as DNA, the CDR3 is TGTGCCGGGAAGGCCGGCAGCGGGGATACCGGGGAGCTGTTTTTT. Its protein product is CAGKAGSGDTGELFF. This sequence joins TRBV30 and TRBJ2-2, with 7 bases fitting TRBD2. The CDR3 runs to 15 residues. V was clipped by 8 bases and J by 5 bases; unmatched bases: 14. Germline lookup yields CDR1 GTSNPN and CDR2 SVGIG (reference sequence).

The chain employs TRBV6-6 and TRBJ1-6; 10 positions agree with TRBD1. Trimming at V came to 5 bases and at J to 8 bases, leaving 6 bases not matched to a gene. Germline V gene lookup returns CDR1 MNHNY and CDR2 SVGAGI (reference sequence). This CDR3 has 15 amino acids. CDR3 sequence reads: CASSRQGARDSPLHF. DNA for the CDR3: TGTGCCAGCAGTAGACAGGGGGCGCGTGATTCACCCCTCCACTTT.

The J gene is TRBJ2-7, the V gene TRBV5-1; unclear D gene. The CDR3 covers 14 residues. Trimming stripped 1 base from V and 0 bases from J, with 8 bases between. The germline V gene encodes CDR1 SGHRS and CDR2 YFSETQ. The CDR3 region has the DNA TGCGCCAGCAGCTTGTTCACGGACTCCTACGAGCAGTACTTC. Its protein product is CASSLFTDSYEQYF.

The V and J genes are TRBV5-4 and TRBJ2-3, with TRBD1 identical over 9 bases. This CDR3 contains 15 residues. Germline-derived CDR1 and CDR2 are SGHNT and YYREEE (reference sequence). Trimming cost V 6 bases and J 1 base; bases outside gene matches: 6. CDR3 in amino acids: CASTTGGRGTDTQYF. Written as DNA, the CDR3 is TGTGCCAGCACCACAGGGGGCAGGGGCACAGATACGCAGTATTTT.

A single count supports this clone. The chain carries TRBV4-1 and TRBJ2-5; 9 bases map to TRBD2. CDR3 length equals 14 residues. The V gene end was trimmed by 2 bases and the J gene end by 3 bases; junction bases not matched to a gene: 1. Germline V gives CDR1 MGHRA, CDR2 YSYEKL. The CDR3 is CASSQQRGEETQYF. For the CDR3, the DNA is TGCGCCAGCAGCCAACAGCGGGGGGAAGAGACCCAGTACTTC.

In this sample, this clone turned up once. V and J are TRBV6-6 and TRBJ2-7; 12 bases match TRBD1. The V and J ends lost 4 bases and 7 bases, in that order; junction bases with no gene match: 8. Germline-derived CDR1 and CDR2 are MNHNY and SVGAGI (reference sequence). The CDR3 spans 15 residues. DNA of the CDR3: TGTGCCAGCAGTTTGGGGGGACAGGGGGCACGGGAGCAGTACTTC. Protein product: CASSLGGQGAREQYF.

Only a few counts were recorded for this clone. This sequence joins TRBV5-4 and TRBJ2-7, with D possibly being TRBD1 (5 bases). The CDR3 extends over 12 amino acids. V lost 2 bases, J lost 7 bases, and 10 bases lay in between. Germline-derived CDR1 and CDR2 are SGHNT and YYREEE (reference sequence). In DNA form, the CDR3 reads TGTGCCAGCAGCTTACCGACAGAGGAGCAGTACTTC. Translated: CASSLPTEEQYF.

The chain employs TRBV4-1 and TRBJ1-6, with TRBD1 matching over 8 bases. Germline loops: CDR1 MGHRA, CDR2 YSYEKL. This CDR3 comprises 18 residues. V shed 1 base, J shed 0 bases, and the junction held 5 bases outside the gene matches. For the CDR3, the DNA is TGCGCCAGCAGCCAAGGACAGGGGACGAGCTCCTATAATTCACCCCTCCACTTT. Its protein is CASSQGQGTSSYNSPLHF.